This is a list of T cell receptor beta chains from one sample in a study of cytomegalovirus exposure and HLA in healthy donors. This table comes from immunoSEQ multiplex PCR, and its TCRdb copy is limited to in-frame clones, with some not included. Here the sample spans roughly 130,000 clones, 80% being singletons. Sequencing was performed on PBMCs. The receptors were gathered from a man aged 25 to 40 in good health and CMV-seronegative. CDR3s include the opening cysteine and the closing phenylalanine or tryptophan. The order of the fields is clone size, D gene, V gene, J gene, CDR3 protein, CDR3 DNA. D genes are given only for firm matches. Only part of the rows carry a size: once, few, many, or a class if the clone is expanded.

abundance: -; d_gene: -; v_gene: TRBV18; j_gene: TRBJ2-7; CDR3aa: CASSRGPDAYEQYF; CDR3nt: TGTGCCAGCTCAAGGGGTCCGGACGCCTACGAGCAGTACTTC
abundance: -; d_gene: -; v_gene: TRBV7-2; j_gene: TRBJ2-3; CDR3aa: CASSEGGLTDTQYF; CDR3nt: TGTGCCAGCAGCGAAGGGGGTTTGACAGATACGCAGTATTTT
abundance: -; d_gene: -; v_gene: TRBV7-9; j_gene: TRBJ1-2; CDR3aa: CASSLSGGASGYTF; CDR3nt: TGTGCCAGCAGCTTAAGTGGGGGCGCGAGTGGCTACACCTTC
abundance: -; d_gene: TRBD1; v_gene: TRBV18; j_gene: TRBJ1-1; CDR3aa: CASSPGTGVRAFF; CDR3nt: TGTGCCAGCTCACCCGGGACAGGGGTACGAGCTTTCTTT
abundance: -; d_gene: -; v_gene: TRBV6-6; j_gene: TRBJ1-5; CDR3aa: CASNQGSNQPQHF; CDR3nt: TGTGCCAGCAACCAGGGGTCCAATCAGCCCCAGCATTTT
abundance: -; d_gene: -; v_gene: TRBV2; j_gene: TRBJ2-7; CDR3aa: CASSDGGHGEQYF; CDR3nt: TGTGCCAGCAGTGACGGGGGGCACGGAGAGCAGTACTTC
abundance: -; d_gene: TRBD1; v_gene: TRBV5-1; j_gene: TRBJ2-3; CDR3aa: CASSFGMGQGADTQYF; CDR3nt: TGCGCCAGCAGCTTCGGTATGGGACAGGGTGCAGATACGCAGTATTTT
abundance: -; d_gene: TRBD2; v_gene: TRBV11-2; j_gene: TRBJ2-1; CDR3aa: CASSSWGTSGMGLRDEQFF; CDR3nt: TGTGCCAGCAGCTCTTGGGGGACGAGCGGGATGGGGCTAAGGGATGAGCAGTTCTTC
abundance: -; d_gene: TRBD2; v_gene: TRBV11-3; j_gene: TRBJ2-7; CDR3aa: CASSLTSGRAYEQYF; CDR3nt: TGTGCCAGCAGCCTGACTAGCGGGAGGGCCTACGAGCAGTACTTC
abundance: -; d_gene: TRBD2; v_gene: TRBV28; j_gene: TRBJ2-7; CDR3aa: CASSPSSGRDSYEQYF; CDR3nt: TGTGCCAGCAGTCCCTCGAGCGGGAGAGATTCCTACGAGCAGTACTTC
abundance: -; d_gene: TRBD1; v_gene: TRBV5-4; j_gene: TRBJ2-7; CDR3aa: CASSFGTDSYEQYF; CDR3nt: TGTGCCAGCAGCTTCGGGACAGATTCCTACGAGCAGTACTTC
abundance: few; d_gene: -; v_gene: TRBV7-2; j_gene: TRBJ2-3; CDR3aa: CASSPIGTDTQYF; CDR3nt: TGTGCCAGCAGCCCAATTGGCACAGATACGCAGTATTTT
abundance: -; d_gene: TRBD1; v_gene: TRBV5-1; j_gene: TRBJ1-2; CDR3aa: CASSLDRGPSWGYTF; CDR3nt: TGCGCCAGCAGCTTGGACAGGGGCCCGTCGTGGGGCTACACCTTC
abundance: -; d_gene: TRBD2; v_gene: TRBV4-1; j_gene: TRBJ2-1; CDR3aa: CASSQTSGRGNEQFF; CDR3nt: TGCGCCAGCAGCCAGACTAGCGGCCGCGGCAATGAGCAGTTCTTC
abundance: once; d_gene: -; v_gene: TRBV14; j_gene: TRBJ2-5; CDR3aa: CASSWAAQETQYF; CDR3nt: TGTGCCAGCAGTTGGGCAGCCCAAGAGACCCAGTACTTC
abundance: -; d_gene: TRBD2; v_gene: TRBV25-1; j_gene: TRBJ2-3; CDR3aa: CASSGEGLAGGDTQYF; CDR3nt: TGTGCCAGCAGTGGAGAAGGACTAGCGGGAGGAGATACGCAGTATTTT
abundance: -; d_gene: -; v_gene: TRBV10-1; j_gene: TRBJ1-1; CDR3aa: CASSDRLTEAFF; CDR3nt: TGCGCCAGCAGTGACAGACTAACTGAAGCTTTCTTT
abundance: -; d_gene: TRBD2; v_gene: TRBV5-6; j_gene: TRBJ2-5; CDR3aa: CASTLQTSGRGMGETQYF; CDR3nt: TGTGCCAGCACGTTGCAGACTAGCGGGAGGGGAATGGGAGAGACCCAGTACTTC
abundance: -; d_gene: TRBD2; v_gene: TRBV5-1; j_gene: TRBJ2-5; CDR3aa: CASRPLAGTGKTQYF; CDR3nt: TGCGCCAGCAGACCCCTAGCGGGAACAGGAAAGACCCAGTACTTC